A single TCR beta chain is shown here with its context. Its antigen is currently unknown. These data are taken from a study of shared clonotypes between healthy human individuals. Study-wide results and limits: Sampling involved blood alone; tissue repertoires likely differ.

The sorted-subset replicate PCRs were given around 200 ng DNA, which is about 30,000 T cell genomes. Method: immunoSEQ multiplex PCR; TCRdb's copy keeps in-frame clones and lacks some. This sample has about 1 million clones, with about 77% found just once. The germline V gene has CDR1 SGHVS and CDR2 FQNEAQ. The CDR3 contains 15 residues. Between the trimmed V and J ends, which lost 0 bases and 0 bases, there was a span of 7 bases. This sequence originates from a man between 18 and 35 years old in good health. V gene TRBV7-8 combines with J gene TRBJ2-3; D call uncertain. The sequencing sample was made of memory CD4+ T cells sorted from blood. Stated subset: CD45RA-negative fraction. As DNA, the CDR3 is TGTGCCAGCAGCTTAGCGGGTTCTAGCACAGATACGCAGTATTTT. Protein product: CASSLAGSSTDTQYF.